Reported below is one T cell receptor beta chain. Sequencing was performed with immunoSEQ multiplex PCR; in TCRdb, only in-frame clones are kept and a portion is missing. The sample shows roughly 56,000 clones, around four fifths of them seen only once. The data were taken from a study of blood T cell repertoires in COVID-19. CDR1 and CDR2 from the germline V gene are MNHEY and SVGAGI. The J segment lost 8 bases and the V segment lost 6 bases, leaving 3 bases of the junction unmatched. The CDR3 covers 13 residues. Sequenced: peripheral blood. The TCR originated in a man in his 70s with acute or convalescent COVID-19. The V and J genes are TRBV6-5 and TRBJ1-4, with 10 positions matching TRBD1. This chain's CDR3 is CASRRQGAEKLFF. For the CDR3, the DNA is TGTGCCAGCAGGCGACAGGGGGCAGAAAAACTGTTTTTT.